This T cell receptor beta chain was obtained from a study of blood T cell repertoires in COVID-19. On the study more broadly: Collection of acute and convalescent COVID-19 samples took place in the United States, Italy and Spain. Nucleic acid was either cDNA or gDNA, and it came from T cells, B-cell-depleted T cells, or PBMCs.

The germline CDR1 and CDR2 sequences are MGHRA and YSYEKL. V was clipped by 1 base and J by 5 bases, with 11 bases between them. The CDR3 contains 14 residues. The authors' processing: Counts of nucleated cells, estimated from reference gene primer amplification, were obtained. Measured with immunoSEQ multiplex PCR; TCRdb has only the in-frame clones, and not every one. V and J calls and clone size are as listed in that table; D and trimming were resolved from the DNA. The data contain some 260,000 clones, nearly 90% of them singletons. The chain carries TRBV4-1 and TRBJ2-5; TRBD2 is a possible D gene (7 bases). The receptor was derived from a man younger than 30 with active or convalescent COVID-19. The sample taken for sequencing was peripheral blood. CDR3 nucleotides: TGCGCCAGCAGCCAAGGGGGGGGCGCGGAGACCCAGTACTTC. Its protein is CASSQGGGAETQYF.